A single sample gave rise to the 8 T cell receptor beta chains below, sequenced in a study of post-analysis software for immune sequencing data. Which antigens these TCRs recognize remains unknown. Overall study results and limits: When patients were compared with controls, a handful of TRBV segments were more frequent, TRBV5-6, TRBV5-1 and TRBV20-1 among them.

Every TCR beta cDNA library bore unique molecular identifiers. Via MiXCR, TCRdb re-called the PCR reads, giving one row per CDR3 protein. The table lists hundreds of thousands of distinct CDR3 sequences, roughly half of them singletons. The sample was blood. The origin of the receptors is a girl aged 5 to 17 with multiple sclerosis.

This clonotype was counted between two and nine times. The chain has TRBV20-1 and TRBJ2-5; TRBD2 might be the D (5 bases). CDR1 and CDR2 (germline): DFQATT, SNEGSKA (reference sequence). This CDR3 comprises 12 residues. Trimming pared 7 bases from V and 9 bases from J, leaving 18 bases between. CDR3 nucleotides: TGCAGTGTGGCGGGCCTACCTGAAGCCCAGTACTTC. This codes for CSVAGLPEAQYF.

The chain employs TRBV2 and TRBJ2-7; D is unclear. The ends were cut back, 3 bases at V and 2 bases at J, with 14 bases in the middle. The CDR3 spans 15 residues. Per the germline V gene, CDR1 is SNHLY and CDR2 is FYNNEI. The CDR3 spells CASSEYQELTYEQYF. The DNA of the CDR3 is TGTGCCAGCAGTGAGTACCAGGAGCTTACCTACGAGCAGTACTTC.

The rearrangement links TRBV29-1 to TRBJ1-1; D is perhaps TRBD1 (6 bases). Germline CDR1 SQVTM, CDR2 ANQGSEA. The CDR3 spans 15 residues. Trimming stripped 0 bases from V and 5 bases from J, with 16 bases between. The CDR3 spells CSVEDPAGALTEAFF. The CDR3 DNA is TGCAGCGTTGAAGATCCTGCGGGGGCGCTTACTGAAGCTTTCTTT.

The chain couples TRBV7-2 to TRBJ1-2; D gene unclear. This CDR3 has 12 residues. Germline V lookup: CDR1 SGHTA, CDR2 FQGNSA. V lost 11 bases and J lost 4, with 14 bases in between. As DNA, the CDR3 is TGTGCCTGCAACATGGGGTTCTATGGCTACACCTTC. Encoded protein: CACNMGFYGYTF.

To note about this clonotype: The junction and the germline gene differ at one end; a read error may be behind it. The chain recombines TRBV29-1 with TRBJ2-7, with TRBD1 identical over 9 bases. The CDR3 is 13 amino acids. The germline gives CDR1 SQVTM, CDR2 ANQGSEA. This CDR3 is CSAWGQGFYEQYF. CDR3 nucleotide sequence: TGCAGCGCCTGGGGACAGGGTTTTTACGAGCAGTACTTT.

The sample holds a few counts of this clonotype. The gene calls are TRBV27 and TRBJ2-5; D is undetermined. V dropped 3 bases and J dropped 4 bases, with 12 bases sitting between them. The CDR3 length is 14 residues. Germline lookup yields CDR1 MNHEY and CDR2 SMNVEV (reference sequence). CDR3 nucleotide sequence: TGTGCCAGCAGTTTTTACAATTCAGCAGAGACCCAGTACTTC. Amino acid sequence: CASSFYNSAETQYF.

The chain links TRBV20-1 to TRBJ2-7; TRBD1 matches 8 bases. Per germline, CDR1 DFQATT and CDR2 SNEGSKA (reference sequence). V dropped 1 base and J dropped 0; count of bases not matched to a gene: 2. This CDR3 has 14 residues. The CDR3 sequence: CSARGTGPSYEQYF. CDR3 in DNA: TGCAGTGCTAGAGGGACAGGGCCCTCCTACGAGCAGTACTTC.

This clonotype was counted between two and nine times. The rearrangement links TRBV4-1 to TRBJ1-2; D remains unclear. The CDR3 has 14 residues. V gave up 0 bases and J gave up 5 bases, with 10 bases separating them. Germline V gives CDR1 MGHRA, CDR2 YSYEKL. In nucleotides, the CDR3 is TGCGCCAGCAGCCAAGATGGGCGCAGTTATGGCTACACCTTC. Its protein product is CASSQDGRSYGYTF.